This T cell receptor (beta chain) was observed in a study of response to subunit inactivated influenza vaccine. Regarding the study as a whole: The authors proposed limited new T cell recruitment per seasonal influenza vaccination.

One entry per CDR3 protein, called by TCRdb with MiXCR from the RT-PCR reads. Among 300,000 to 350,000 distinct CDR3 sequences listed, around 22% were seen once. Points on this clonotype: Its cognate antigen is unknown.

The specimen was PBMCs from blood, collected about 20 months after vaccination. The TCR originated in a man between 45 and 75 years old who received an inactivated influenza vaccine.

The CDR3 loop reads CASSLGRLAKNIQYF. In nucleotides, the CDR3 is TGTGCCAGCAGTCTGGGTCGACTAGCCAAAAACATTCAGTACTTC. The chain is built from TRBV6-2 or TRBV6-3 and TRBJ2-4, with D hard to call. The germline CDR1 and CDR2 sequences are MNHEY and SVGEGT. V gave up 5 bases and J gave up 0 bases, with 11 bases separating them. The CDR3 runs to 15 residues.